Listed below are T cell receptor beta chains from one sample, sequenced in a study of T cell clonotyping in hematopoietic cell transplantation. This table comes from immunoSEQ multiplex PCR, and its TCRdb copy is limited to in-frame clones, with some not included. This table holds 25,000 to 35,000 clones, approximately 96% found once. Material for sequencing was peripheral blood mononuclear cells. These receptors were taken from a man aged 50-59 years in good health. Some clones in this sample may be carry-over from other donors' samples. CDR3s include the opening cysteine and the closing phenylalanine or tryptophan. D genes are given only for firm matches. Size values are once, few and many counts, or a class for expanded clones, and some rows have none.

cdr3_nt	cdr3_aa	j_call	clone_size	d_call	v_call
TGTGCCAGCAGCCTAGGGACAGGGAACACTGAAGCTTTCTTT	CASSLGTGNTEAFF	TRBJ1-1	NA	TRBD1	TRBV11-2
TGTGCCAGCAGCTGGACGTTTGGCTACACCTTC	CASSWTFGYTF	TRBJ1-2	once	NA	TRBV5-6
TGTGCCAGCAGTGTTCGGCCTCTCAGCACAGATACGCAGTATTTT	CASSVRPLSTDTQYF	TRBJ2-3	NA	NA	TRBV2
TGTGCCAGCAGCTCACGACAGGGGGCGAGGGATACGCAGTATTTT	CASSSRQGARDTQYF	TRBJ2-3	NA	TRBD1	TRBV7-9
TGCGCCAGCAGCTACTCGATGAGCGGGGGCACAGATACGCAGTATTTT	CASSYSMSGGTDTQYF	TRBJ2-3	once	TRBD2	TRBV5-1
TGTGCCAGCAGTTATCCGGGACAACGCCATGAAAAACTGTTTTTT	CASSYPGQRHEKLFF	TRBJ1-4	NA	NA	TRBV28
TGTGCCAGCTCACCGCAGACGGCGAACACTGAAGCTTTCTTT	CASSPQTANTEAFF	TRBJ1-1	NA	NA	TRBV18
TGTGCCAGTAGTCGGGGTCAGGGGTCCTACGAGCAGTACTTC	CASSRGQGSYEQYF	TRBJ2-7	NA	NA	TRBV19
TGTGCCAGCAGTTGGGATCGAGGGAAAGAGACCCAGTACTTC	CASSWDRGKETQYF	TRBJ2-5	NA	NA	TRBV6-5
TGTGCCAGTAGCTTCCAAGCGGGACAGGCCTACGAGCAGTACTTC	CASSFQAGQAYEQYF	TRBJ2-7	once	NA	TRBV19
TGTGCCTCGACAGGGGGGGACAATCAGCCCCAGCATTTT	CASTGGDNQPQHF	TRBJ1-5	NA	TRBD1	TRBV30
TGTGCCAGCAGTTACTCGTTGTCTTACAATGAGCAGTTCTTC	CASSYSLSYNEQFF	TRBJ2-1	few	NA	TRBV6-5
TGCGCCAGCAGCTTGACAGGTGTCACGAACACCGGGGAGCTGTTTTTT	CASSLTGVTNTGELFF	TRBJ2-2	NA	NA	TRBV5-1
TGTGCCAGTAGTATCCCCTTTAACACTGAAGCTTTCTTT	CASSIPFNTEAFF	TRBJ1-1	NA	NA	TRBV19
TGTGCCAGCAGTCTGTACAGGGCCTCTAATGAAAAACTGTTTTTT	CASSLYRASNEKLFF	TRBJ1-4	NA	NA	TRBV27
TGTGCCAGCAGTTGGCAGGGTCAGGCCAACGTCCTGACTTTC	CASSWQGQANVLTF	TRBJ2-6	NA	NA	TRBV6-5
TGTGCCAGCGAATGGCGGCGAGGAAATTACGAGCAGTACTTC	CASEWRRGNYEQYF	TRBJ2-7	NA	NA	TRBV6-8
TGTGCCAGCAGCTTCAGTAAGACTAGCGGGGACGAGCAGTACTTC	CASSFSKTSGDEQYF	TRBJ2-7	NA	TRBD2	TRBV7-2
TGTGCCAGCACCTTAGGGTGGGGAACCGGTCAGCCCCAGCATTTT	CASTLGWGTGQPQHF	TRBJ1-5	once	NA	TRBV28
TGTGCCAGCAGCCCCCGCGGGGCCAACGTCCTGACTTTC	CASSPRGANVLTF	TRBJ2-6	NA	NA	TRBV7-9
TGTGCCAGCAGCTCGCGGTCCCGGGTTAGAGACACTGAAGCTTTCTTT	CASSSRSRVRDTEAFF	TRBJ1-1	NA	NA	TRBV7-8
TGTGCCAGTAGTATAATCTCGTTGAATGAGCAGTTCTTC	CASSIISLNEQFF	TRBJ2-1	NA	NA	TRBV19
TGTGCCTGGACCCAGGGGCTCCCCGGGGAGCTGTTTTTT	CAWTQGLPGELFF	TRBJ2-2	NA	NA	TRBV30
TGTGCCAGCAGCTTAGATCTCCCGCCCTCCTACGAGCAGTACTTC	CASSLDLPPSYEQYF	TRBJ2-7	NA	NA	TRBV7-6
TGTGCCTGGAGTGTATGGGGCTACACCGGGGAGCTGTTTTTT	CAWSVWGYTGELFF	TRBJ2-2	NA	NA	TRBV30
TGTGCCAGCAGTTTAGTGAGGAATGGCTACACCTTC	CASSLVRNGYTF	TRBJ1-2	NA	NA	TRBV28
TGTGCCTGGAGTGGGGTGAACGCTGGAAACACCATATATTTT	CAWSGVNAGNTIYF	TRBJ1-3	NA	NA	TRBV30
TGTGCCACCGAATCAGGGAGTCTCACTGAAGCTTTCTTT	CATESGSLTEAFF	TRBJ1-1	once	NA	TRBV18
TGTGCCAGCAGCAAGGGGTTCAATCAGCCCCAGCATTTT	CASSKGFNQPQHF	TRBJ1-5	NA	NA	TRBV9
TGCGCCAGCAGCTTATCGGCCACTAACTATGGCTACACCTTC	CASSLSATNYGYTF	TRBJ1-2	NA	NA	TRBV5-1
TGTGCCAGCAGTGTGAGAGAAGTCTCGGACGGGGCCTACGAGCAGTACTTC	CASSVREVSDGAYEQYF	TRBJ2-7	NA	NA	TRBV2
TGTGCCTGGAGTTTTAGCGGGGGGGCCAGGAGGACAGATACGCAGTATTTT	CAWSFSGGARRTDTQYF	TRBJ2-3	NA	TRBD2	TRBV30
TGTGCCAGCAGCTTAACGGGGGCCGGAGAGACCCAGTACTTC	CASSLTGAGETQYF	TRBJ2-5	NA	NA	TRBV7-7
TGTGCCAGCAGCTTAGGCACTGAAGCTTTCTTT	CASSLGTEAFF	TRBJ1-1	NA	NA	TRBV7-8
TGTGCCAGCAGTGACGACAACTCTGGGGCCAACGTCCTGACTTTC	CASSDDNSGANVLTF	TRBJ2-6	NA	NA	TRBV6-4
TGTGCCAGCAGCCGTCAAGGGCCCTCCGAGCAGTACTTC	CASSRQGPSEQYF	TRBJ2-7	NA	NA	TRBV7-6
TGCGCCAGCAGCCAAGATCGCAGCAGGGGGGGCACTGAAGCTTTCTTT	CASSQDRSRGGTEAFF	TRBJ1-1	NA	TRBD1	TRBV4-1
TGTGCCAGCAGTGAGCTGTCAGATAATCAGCCCCAGCATTTT	CASSELSDNQPQHF	TRBJ1-5	NA	NA	TRBV2
TGTGCCAGCAACGGCTGGGGAGGAGAGACCCAGTACTTC	CASNGWGGETQYF	TRBJ2-5	NA	NA	TRBV11-2